This entry concerns a single TCR beta chain. Its specificity is unknown. Between the trimmed V and J ends, which lost 6 bases and 9 bases, there was a span of 18 bases. The CDR3 has 15 residues. Looked up from germline, CDR1 is LGHNT and CDR2 is FRNRAP. The data are from a study of lymphopenia after photon versus proton radiotherapy. Study-wide results and caveats: After lymphocyte nadir, photon-treated repertoires showed oligoclonal expansion, especially CD8+ Temra. Larger post-nadir TCR diversity loss correlated inversely with survival in deceased patients. Proton therapy kept repertoires fairly stable, unlike photons, which gained effector/memory cells. Better survival with proton therapy was suggested as possible, not demonstrated.

The data were produced by immunoSEQ multiplex PCR, yet TCRdb's version contains in-frame clones alone and is incomplete. The table records tens of thousands of clones, 87% of them present only once. The chain uses TRBV12-5 and TRBJ1-6; D gene unclear. Sequenced here: peripheral blood, sampled from a patient treated with proton-based radiotherapy. The clonotype was recovered from a man aged 80 or over with esophageal cancer. Written as DNA, the CDR3 is TGTGCTAGTGGATCGGCCCTGTGGTTGTCTTCACCCCTCCACTTT. The encoded protein is CASGSALWLSSPLHF.